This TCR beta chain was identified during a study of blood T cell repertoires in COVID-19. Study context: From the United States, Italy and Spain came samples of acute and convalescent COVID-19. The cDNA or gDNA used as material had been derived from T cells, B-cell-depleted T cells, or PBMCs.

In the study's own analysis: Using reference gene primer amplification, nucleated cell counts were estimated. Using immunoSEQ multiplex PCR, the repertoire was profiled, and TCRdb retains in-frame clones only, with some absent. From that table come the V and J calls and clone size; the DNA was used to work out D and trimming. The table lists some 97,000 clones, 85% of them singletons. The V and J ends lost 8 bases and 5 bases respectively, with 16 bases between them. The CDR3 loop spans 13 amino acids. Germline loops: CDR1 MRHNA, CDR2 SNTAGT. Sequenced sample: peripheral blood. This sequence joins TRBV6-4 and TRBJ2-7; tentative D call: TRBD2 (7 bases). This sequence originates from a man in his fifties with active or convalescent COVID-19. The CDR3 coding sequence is TGTGCCAGCCCTACGTTGGGGGGGCACGAGCAGTACTTC. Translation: CASPTLGGHEQYF.